The 5 T cell receptor beta chains in this list originate from one sample, sequenced in a study of T cells of healthy individuals. Via MiXCR, TCRdb re-called the 5' RACE reads, giving one row per CDR3 protein. Of about 53,000 distinct CDR3 sequences in the sample, roughly 14% are singletons; the top ten hold around 16%. Receptor source: a human donor in good health.

This clonotype has just a few counts. The genes are TRBV6-5 and TRBJ1-5; D gene uncertain. Trimming cost V 6 bases and J 2 bases, with 8 bases left between them. The CDR3 contains 13 residues. Germline CDR1 is MNHEY and CDR2 is SVGAGI. The CDR3 reads CASRKGRNQPQHF. In DNA form, the CDR3 reads TGTGCCAGCAGGAAGGGCCGCAATCAGCCCCAGCATTTT.

This clonotype occurred a few times. The CDR3 sequence: CATSPTGADYGYTF. The CDR3 DNA sequence: TGTGCCACTTCACCGACAGGGGCTGACTATGGCTACACCTTC. The chain has TRBV24-1 and TRBJ1-2; TRBD1 agrees at 8 bases. The germline CDR1 and CDR2 sequences are KGHDR and SFDVKD. V lost 10 bases and J lost 3; bases outside the gene matches: 9. The CDR3 runs to 14 residues.

This clonotype was counted a few times. The chain employs TRBV7-6 and TRBJ2-1; perhaps D is TRBD1 or TRBD2 (5 bases each). The CDR3 is 15 amino acids. V was cut by 1 base and J by 10 bases, with 17 bases left in between. Germline CDR1 and CDR2: SGHVS and FNYEAQ. Written as DNA, the CDR3 is TGTGCCAGCAGCTTAGAAGTAAGGCCCGAGGGGGAGCAGTTCTTC. It codes for CASSLEVRPEGEQFF.

V is TRBV7-8 and J is TRBJ1-6, with TRBD1 identical over 7 bases. Germline V CDR1 and CDR2: SGHVS, FQNEAQ. The CDR3 loop spans 15 amino acids. The V and J ends lost 1 base and 9 bases, in that order; junction bases with no gene match: 6. This chain's CDR3 is CASSLVQGGSSPLHF. The DNA for the CDR3 is TGTGCCAGCAGCTTAGTTCAGGGGGGGAGTTCACCCCTCCACTTT.

This clonotype was seen more than once but under ten times. V and J are TRBV3-1 and TRBJ2-7; the D gene is possibly TRBD1 (5 bases). The CDR3 extends over 15 amino acids. In germline, CDR1 is LGHDT, CDR2 YNNKEL (reference sequence). V lost 1 base and J 0 bases, leaving 10 bases between the germline ends. CDR3 bases: TGTGCCAGCAGCCAAGTAGGGGCCGTCTCCTACGAGCAGTACTTC. Translating it yields CASSQVGAVSYEQYF.